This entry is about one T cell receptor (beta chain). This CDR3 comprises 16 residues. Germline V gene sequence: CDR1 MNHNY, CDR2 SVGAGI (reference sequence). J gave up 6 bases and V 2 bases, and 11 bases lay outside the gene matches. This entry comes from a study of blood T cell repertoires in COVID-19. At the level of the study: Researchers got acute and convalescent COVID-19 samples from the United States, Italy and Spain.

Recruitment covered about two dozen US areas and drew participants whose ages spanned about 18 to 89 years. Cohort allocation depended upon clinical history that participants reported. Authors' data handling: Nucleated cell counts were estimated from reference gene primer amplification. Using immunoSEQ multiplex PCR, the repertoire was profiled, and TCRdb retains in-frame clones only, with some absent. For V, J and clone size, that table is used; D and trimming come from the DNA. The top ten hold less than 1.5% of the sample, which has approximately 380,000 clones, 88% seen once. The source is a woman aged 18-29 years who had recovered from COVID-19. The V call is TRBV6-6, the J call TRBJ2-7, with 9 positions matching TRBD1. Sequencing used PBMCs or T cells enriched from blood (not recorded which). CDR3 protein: CASSYKPGQGLGEQYF. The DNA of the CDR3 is TGTGCCAGCAGTTACAAGCCGGGACAGGGCCTCGGCGAGCAGTACTTC.